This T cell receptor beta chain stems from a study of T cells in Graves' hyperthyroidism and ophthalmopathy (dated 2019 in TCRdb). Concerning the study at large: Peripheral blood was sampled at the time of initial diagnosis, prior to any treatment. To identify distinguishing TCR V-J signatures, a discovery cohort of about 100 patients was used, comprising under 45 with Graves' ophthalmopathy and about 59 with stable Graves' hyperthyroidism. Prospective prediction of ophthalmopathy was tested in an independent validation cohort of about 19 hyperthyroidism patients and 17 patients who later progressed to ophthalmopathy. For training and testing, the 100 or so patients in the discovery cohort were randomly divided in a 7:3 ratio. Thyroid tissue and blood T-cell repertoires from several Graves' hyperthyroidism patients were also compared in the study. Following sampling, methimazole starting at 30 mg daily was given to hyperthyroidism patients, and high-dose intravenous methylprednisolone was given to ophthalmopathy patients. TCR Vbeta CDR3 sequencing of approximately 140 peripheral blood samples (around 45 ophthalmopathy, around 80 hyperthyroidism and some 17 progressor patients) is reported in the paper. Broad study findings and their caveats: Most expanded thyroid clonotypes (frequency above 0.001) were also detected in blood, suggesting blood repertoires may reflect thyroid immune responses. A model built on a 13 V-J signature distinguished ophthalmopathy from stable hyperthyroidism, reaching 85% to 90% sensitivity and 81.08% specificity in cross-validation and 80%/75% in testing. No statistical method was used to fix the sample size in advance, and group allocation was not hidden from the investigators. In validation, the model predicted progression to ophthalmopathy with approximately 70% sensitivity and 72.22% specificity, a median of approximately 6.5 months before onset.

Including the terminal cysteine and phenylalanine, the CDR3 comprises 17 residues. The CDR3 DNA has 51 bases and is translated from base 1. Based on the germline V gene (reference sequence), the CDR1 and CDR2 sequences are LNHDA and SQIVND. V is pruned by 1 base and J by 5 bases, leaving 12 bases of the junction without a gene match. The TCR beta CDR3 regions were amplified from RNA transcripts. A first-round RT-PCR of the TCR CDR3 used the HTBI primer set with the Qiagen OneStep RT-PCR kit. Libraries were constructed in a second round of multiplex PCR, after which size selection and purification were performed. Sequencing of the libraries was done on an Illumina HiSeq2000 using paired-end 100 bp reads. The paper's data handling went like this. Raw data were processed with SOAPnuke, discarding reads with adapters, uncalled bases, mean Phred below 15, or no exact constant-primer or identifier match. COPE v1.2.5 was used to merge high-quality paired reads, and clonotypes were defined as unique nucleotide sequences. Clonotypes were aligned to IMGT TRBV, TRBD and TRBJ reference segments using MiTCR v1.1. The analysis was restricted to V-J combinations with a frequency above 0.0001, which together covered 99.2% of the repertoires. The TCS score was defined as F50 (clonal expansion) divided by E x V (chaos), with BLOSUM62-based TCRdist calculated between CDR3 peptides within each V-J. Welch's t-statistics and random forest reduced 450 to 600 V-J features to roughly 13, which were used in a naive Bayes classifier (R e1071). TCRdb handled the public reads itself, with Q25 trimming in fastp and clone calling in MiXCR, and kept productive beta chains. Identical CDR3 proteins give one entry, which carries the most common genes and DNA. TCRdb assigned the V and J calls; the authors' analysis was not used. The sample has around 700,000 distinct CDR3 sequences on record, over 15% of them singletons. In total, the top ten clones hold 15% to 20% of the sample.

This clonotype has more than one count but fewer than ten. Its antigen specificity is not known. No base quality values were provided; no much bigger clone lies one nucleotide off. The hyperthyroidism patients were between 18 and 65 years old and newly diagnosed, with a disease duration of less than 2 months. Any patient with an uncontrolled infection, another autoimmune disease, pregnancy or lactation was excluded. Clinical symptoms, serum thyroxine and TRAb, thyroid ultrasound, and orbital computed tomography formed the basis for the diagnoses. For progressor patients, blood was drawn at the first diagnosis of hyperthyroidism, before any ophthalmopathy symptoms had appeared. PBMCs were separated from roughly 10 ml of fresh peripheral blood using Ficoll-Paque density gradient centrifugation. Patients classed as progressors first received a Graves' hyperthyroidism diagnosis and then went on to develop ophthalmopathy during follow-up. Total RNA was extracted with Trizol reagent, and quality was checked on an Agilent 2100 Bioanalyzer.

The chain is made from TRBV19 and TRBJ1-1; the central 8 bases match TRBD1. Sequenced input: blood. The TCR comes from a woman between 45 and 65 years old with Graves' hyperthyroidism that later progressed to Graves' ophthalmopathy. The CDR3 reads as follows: CASSIVRQGSPRTEAFF. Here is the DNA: TGTGCCAGTAGTATAGTGCGACAGGGGTCCCCGAGGACTGAAGCTTTCTTT.